Below, one T cell receptor (beta chain) is given with its context. What it recognizes is unknown. Using its own MiXCR run on the 5' RACE reads, TCRdb lists one record per CDR3 protein. This repertoire shows some 690,000 distinct CDR3 sequences, less than 25% found once; its top ten account for 4% to 5.5%. This CDR3 has 15 amino acids. Trimming removed 0 bases at V and 0 bases at J, with 9 bases between. Per germline, CDR1 MNHEY and CDR2 SVGAGI. The data were taken from a study of identical twins. General study points: The study based its conclusions on cross-sectional statistical analysis and did not follow the same donors.

These same data were also listed under a study on T cells expressing NK-cell markers. Turning to that study: Sequencing of TCR beta repertoires drew on sorted CD3+CD56+NKG2C+, CD3+CD56+NKG2C- and CD3+CD56-NKG2C+ T cells. With respect to HCMV, most of the eight sequenced donors were seropositive, and one was seronegative. About 6 donors had dominant NKG2C+ clonotypes that comprised roughly 1.0-8% of their CD8+ T cells.

The TCR comes from a woman between 18 and 29 years old in good health. The chain uses TRBV6-5 and TRBJ2-7, with no clear D. The sequenced sample was PBMCs. This CDR3 is CASSYSQESSYEQYF. CDR3 in DNA: TGTGCCAGCAGTTACTCGCAGGAAAGCTCCTACGAGCAGTACTTC.